The rows below give T cell receptor delta chains drawn from one sample of a study of gamma-delta T cells after stem cell transplantation. TCRdb reanalysed the RT-PCR reads via CATT. The table shows 550 to 650 delta-chain clones, with 8.1% occurring only once. Input material: gamma-delta T cells. These receptors originate from a human donor. It is not recorded whose cells these are; they may come from a transplant donor. Both conserved end residues are part of each CDR3. A D gene is named only where the DNA matches it firmly. For some rows the clone size is stated as once, few or many, or as a class when expanded; others skip it.

size: few; V: TRDV1; D: .; J: TRDJ1; DNA: TGTGCTCTTGGGTCCTCTCCCTTCCTACCAAGAACTGGGGGATCATACACCGATAAACTCATCTTT; CDR3: CALGSSPFLPRTGGSYTDKLIF
size: few; V: TRDV2; D: .; J: TRDJ1; DNA: TGTGCCTGTGACACCGTGGGGGAAATAAGGCTAGAAAATAAACTCATCTTT; CDR3: CACDTVGEIRLENKLIF
size: medium-sized; V: TRDV2; D: TRDD3; J: TRDJ1; DNA: TGTGCCTGTGACACCGTTCGGATTCCTTCGACTGGGGGACAACTAGAAAACACCGATAAACTCATCTTT; CDR3: CACDTVRIPSTGGQLENTDKLIF
size: large; V: TRDV2; D: TRDD3; J: TRDJ1; DNA: TGTGCCTGTGATTCCCTTACTGGGGGATACGCCGATAAACTCATCTTT; CDR3: CACDSLTGGYADKLIF
size: .; V: TRDV2; D: TRDD3; J: TRDJ1; DNA: TGTGCCTGTGACCCGCTGTACTGGGGGATACCCCCCGAGTACACCGATAAACTCATCTTT; CDR3: CACDPLYWGIPPEYTDKLIF
size: .; V: TRDV2; D: TRDD3; J: TRDJ3; DNA: TGTGCCTGTGACACCGTACTGGGGGCTTCCTGGGACACCCGACAGATGTTTTTC; CDR3: CACDTVLGASWDTRQMFF
size: medium-sized; V: TRDV2; D: .; J: TRDJ3; DNA: TGTGCCTGTGACACTACTGGGCCCTCCTGGGACACCCGACAGATGTTTTTC; CDR3: CACDTTGPSWDTRQMFF
size: medium-sized; V: TRDV1; D: TRDD3; J: TRDJ1; DNA: TGTGCTCTTGGGGAACGAAGGAGGGGACTGGGGCACACCGATAAACTCATCTTT; CDR3: CALGERRRGLGHTDKLIF
size: few; V: TRDV2; D: TRDD3; J: TRDJ3; DNA: TGTGCCTGTGACACCGGTACTGGGGGATACGCACGCTCCTGGGACACCCGACAGATGTTTTTC; CDR3: CACDTGTGGYARSWDTRQMFF
size: medium-sized; V: TRDV2; D: TRDD3; J: TRDJ1; DNA: TGTGCCTGTGACGGTCTGGGGGATAATAAGGCCACCGATAAACTCATCTTT; CDR3: CACDGLGDNKATDKLIF
size: large; V: TRDV2; D: .; J: TRDJ1; DNA: .; CDR3: CACDDVGRFGTGGLDKLIF
size: few; V: TRAV29/DV5; D: TRDD3; J: TRDJ1; DNA: TGCGCAGCAAGCGAGGTTGGTTTCTATCACCTTCCACCATACTCGACACTGGGGGATATTGTATCCGATAAACTCATCTTT; CDR3: CAASEVGFYHLPPYSTLGDIVSDKLIF
size: few; V: TRDV2; D: TRDD3; J: TRDJ1; DNA: TGTGCCTGCGACACCGTGCTGGGGGATAATCGTGGGGGTCGGACCGATAAACTCATCTTT; CDR3: CACDTVLGDNRGGRTDKLIF
size: few; V: TRDV2; D: TRDD3; J: TRDJ1; DNA: TGTGCCTGCGATAGCCTACAAACTGGGGGATACGCTCCCGATAAACTCATCTTT; CDR3: CACDSLQTGGYAPDKLIF
size: large; V: TRDV2; D: TRDD3; J: TRDJ3; DNA: TGTGCCTGTGACACCGGGGGACTGGGGGATACATCACCGAAATCTTCCTGGGACACCCGACAGATGTTTTTC; CDR3: CACDTGGLGDTSPKSSWDTRQMFF
size: large; V: TRDV1; D: .; J: TRDJ1; DNA: TGTGCTCTCTCCCCACCCTACTCCGCCCCTAGCACCGATAAACTCATCTTT; CDR3: CALSPPYSAPSTDKLIF
size: .; V: TRDV2; D: .; J: TRDJ3; DNA: TGTGCCTGTGACACCGTCCCTTCCCGGGTGATACTGGCACCGACCTGGGACACCCGACGGATGTTTTTC; CDR3: CACDTVPSRVILAPTWDTRRMFF
size: .; V: TRDV2; D: TRDD3; J: TRDJ1; DNA: TGTGCCTGTGACACCGTCGCTGGGGGAACTCATCGAGGCGATAAACTCATCTTT; CDR3: CACDTVAGGTHRGDKLIF
size: hyperexpanded; V: TRDV2; D: TRDD3; J: TRDJ1; DNA: TGTGCCTGTGACTTGTTACTGGGGGATAATACCCCGAATACCGGGCATTACACCGATAAACTCATCTTT; CDR3: CACDLLLGDNTPNTGHYTDKLIF
size: few; V: TRDV1; D: TRDD3; J: TRDJ1; DNA: TGTGCTCTTGGGGAACGCCTTGTCCCCGTTCTGGGGGAGCGGCCCAAAAAACTCATCTTT; CDR3: CALGERLVPVLGERPKKLIF
size: large; V: TRDV2; D: TRDD3; J: TRDJ1; DNA: TGTGCCTGTGACACCGTTGGGGGATACGGGACCGATAAACTCATCTTT; CDR3: CACDTVGGYGTDKLIF
size: medium-sized; V: TRDV3; D: .; J: TRDJ1; DNA: TGTGCCTTAGGCCCTTCCTCCTGGGGGAAAAGGGATAAACTCATCTTT; CDR3: CALGPSSWGKRDKLIF
size: medium-sized; V: TRDV2; D: TRDD3; J: TRDJ1; DNA: TGTGCCTGTGACACCGTATGGATGGGGGATACCACCGATAAACTCATCTTT; CDR3: CACDTVWMGDTTDKLIF
size: .; V: TRDV2; D: TRDD3; J: TRDJ4; DNA: TGTGCCTGTGACTCAGTACTGGGGGATACCCAGGGCCTCAGACCCCTGATCTTT; CDR3: CACDSVLGDTQGLRPLIF
size: .; V: TRDV2; D: TRDD3; J: TRDJ1; DNA: TGTGCCTGTGACACCTTACTGGGGGGTCAGTACACCGATAAACACATCTTT; CDR3: CACDTLLGGQYTDKHIF
size: large; V: TRDV2; D: .; J: TRDJ1; DNA: TGTGCCTGTGAGGGTATTGAACGGGATAATAAACTCATCTTT; CDR3: CACEGIERDNKLIF
size: few; V: TRDV2; D: .; J: TRDJ3; DNA: TGTGCCTGTGACTCGGTACTGGGTATCCCTCGATCCTGGGACACCCGACAGATGTTTTTC; CDR3: CACDSVLGIPRSWDTRQMFF
size: few; V: TRDV2; D: TRDD3; J: TRDJ1; DNA: TGTGCCTGTGACACCGTGCTGGGGGATAATCGTGGGGGTCGGACCGATAAACTCATCTTT; CDR3: CACDTVLGDNRGGRTDKLIF
size: .; V: TRDV1; D: TRDD3; J: TRDJ1; DNA: TGTGCTCTTGGGGAACTACCCTCTTTATTGGGTGGGGGATACCAGTACACCGATAAACTCATCTTT; CDR3: CALGELPSLLGGGYQYTDKLIF
size: few; V: TRDV2; D: .; J: TRDJ1; DNA: TGTGCCTGTGACACCCTCCCTTCCTTGGGGGATCCTTCTGCAACCGAAGAACTCATCTTT; CDR3: CACDTLPSLGDPSATEELIF
size: large; V: TRAV29/DV5; D: TRDD3; J: TRDJ1; DNA: TGTGCAGCAGGACCCGCATCTTTCCTTCGCTGGGGGATACGGATTCACGATAAACTCATCTTT; CDR3: CAAGPASFLRWGIRIHDKLIF